This is a list of T cell receptor beta chains from one sample in a study of cytomegalovirus exposure and HLA in healthy donors. Using immunoSEQ multiplex PCR, the repertoire was profiled, and TCRdb retains in-frame clones only, with some absent. The table lists 200,000 or so clones, 76% of them singletons, with about 0.63% in the top ten. Material: PBMCs. These receptors all stem from a man aged 18 to 29 in good health and CMV-seronegative. Each CDR3 is given with its conserved first and last residue. A D gene is named only where the DNA matches it firmly. Only some rows state a clone size, as once, few, many or a class for expanded clones.

size | D | J | V | DNA | CDR3
. | TRBD2 | TRBJ2-1 | TRBV14 | TGTGCCAGCAGCCAAGGGATCAGGGGAAGCGGGAGTTGGAATGAGCAGTTCTTC | CASSQGIRGSGSWNEQFF
. | TRBD1 | TRBJ1-2 | TRBV5-4 | TGTGCCAGCAGCTTGAGGACAGGGGGCGACTATGGCTACACCTTC | CASSLRTGGDYGYTF
. | TRBD1 | TRBJ1-2 | TRBV7-3 | TGTGCCAGCAGCTCCGGACAGGGCTATGGCTACACCTTC | CASSSGQGYGYTF
. | . | TRBJ2-7 | TRBV2 | TGTGCCAGCAGTGAGTTCGGGCTAGCGCAGAGCTCCTACGAGCAGTACTTC | CASSEFGLAQSSYEQYF
few | . | TRBJ2-3 | TRBV7-2 | TGTGCCAGCAGCCCCGCCTCGGGGCGGGGTTCCACAGATACGCAGTATTTT | CASSPASGRGSTDTQYF
. | . | TRBJ1-2 | TRBV9 | TGTGCCAGCAGGGGCACATTCCACACCTTC | CASRGTFHTF
few | TRBD1 | TRBJ2-7 | TRBV30 | TGTGCCTGGAGTACTAGGACAGGACCCTACGAGCAGTACTTC | CAWSTRTGPYEQYF
few | . | TRBJ2-1 | TRBV28 | TGTGCCAGCAGTTTAACCAGGGGAGATGAGCAGTTCTTC | CASSLTRGDEQFF
once | TRBD1 | TRBJ1-2 | TRBV7-3 | TGTGCCAGCAGCTTTTCAGGGGGGAACTACACCTTC | CASSFSGGNYTF
. | TRBD2 | TRBJ2-1 | TRBV7-2 | TGTGCCAGCAGCTTAGCGGGACTAGCGGGAGATTGGGATGAGCAGTTCTTC | CASSLAGLAGDWDEQFF
few | . | TRBJ2-7 | TRBV5-6 | TGTGCCAGCAGCTTCGGGTACGAGCAGTACTTC | CASSFGYEQYF
. | TRBD1 | TRBJ1-1 | TRBV7-9 | TGTGCCAGCAGCTTAGATCCGGGACAGGCGGCTGAAGCTTTCTTT | CASSLDPGQAAEAFF
few | . | TRBJ2-1 | TRBV5-4 | TGTGCCAGCAGCCTATCAAGTGCCTCCTACAATGAGCAGTTCTTC | CASSLSSASYNEQFF
. | . | TRBJ1-3 | TRBV5-4 | TGTGCCAGCAGCTTGAAAGGAGACGGAAACACCATATATTTT | CASSLKGDGNTIYF
. | . | TRBJ1-6 | TRBV10-3 | TGTGCCATCAGTGAGTCGCAGGTAGGGGGTGGTTCACCCCTCCACTTT | CAISESQVGGGSPLHF
few | . | TRBJ1-1 | TRBV18 | TGTGCCAGCTCACCCCAGGGTGCTGTGACTGAAGCTTTCTTT | CASSPQGAVTEAFF
few | TRBD1 | TRBJ2-7 | TRBV7-2 | TGTGCCAGCAGCCGCCTTTGGGGACAGCCCTACGAGCAGTACTTC | CASSRLWGQPYEQYF
. | TRBD2 | TRBJ2-3 | TRBV5-6 | TGTGCCAGCAGCTTGGGTCTAGCGGGACGGGGTGATACGCAGTATTTT | CASSLGLAGRGDTQYF
. | . | TRBJ1-2 | TRBV28 | TGTGCCAGCAGCTTAACGGTGTTTAACTATGGCTACACCTTC | CASSLTVFNYGYTF
. | TRBD2 | TRBJ2-1 | TRBV18 | TGTGCCAGCTCAACGACTAGCGGTGGGGGGCCTGAGCAGTTCTTC | CASSTTSGGGPEQFF
. | TRBD2 | TRBJ2-1 | TRBV25-1 | TGTGCCAGCAGTCTCGGGGGGAATGAGCAGTTCTTC | CASSLGGNEQFF
few | . | TRBJ2-7 | TRBV5-4 | TGTGCCAGCAGCTTGGAGGCAGGTCCTTGGAACGAGCAGTACTTC | CASSLEAGPWNEQYF
. | . | TRBJ2-6 | TRBV18 | TGTGCCAGCTCACCATCCCTAGGGGTTCAGTTCTCCTTGTTGGATCCTGGGGCCAACGTCCTGACTTTC | CASSPSLGVQFSLLDPGANVLTF
. | TRBD2 | TRBJ2-1 | TRBV4-2 | TGTGCCAGCAGCCAAGATCAGGCGGGAGCTGTCTACAATGAGCAGTTCTTC | CASSQDQAGAVYNEQFF
. | . | TRBJ1-5 | TRBV27 | TGTGCCAGCAGTTTCGCAGGGGCAGGGGAGCCCCAGCATTTT | CASSFAGAGEPQHF
. | TRBD2 | TRBJ2-1 | TRBV2 | TGTGCCCTCCCACGGGGGGGAGAGCAGTTCTTC | CALPRGGEQFF
. | TRBD1 | TRBJ2-7 | TRBV4-1 | TGCGCCAGCAGCCAAGATCTGGGGGACAGGCGGGAGCAGTACTTC | CASSQDLGDRREQYF
. | . | TRBJ2-3 | TRBV29-1 | TGCAGCGTTCGGGAGAGGGCAAGCGCAGATACGCAGTATTTT | CSVRERASADTQYF
. | . | TRBJ2-3 | TRBV4-2 | TGTGCCAGCGGCTGGACTGGCACAGATACGCAGTATTTT | CASGWTGTDTQYF
. | . | TRBJ2-5 | TRBV6-5 | TGTGCCAGCAGTTACGGGACTCTACAAGAGACCCAGTACTTC | CASSYGTLQETQYF
. | . | TRBJ2-5 | TRBV5-1 | TGCGCCAGCAGCTCGACCCAGGGGAACCGCCAAGAGACCCAGTACTTC | CASSSTQGNRQETQYF
few | TRBD1 | TRBJ2-7 | TRBV5-6 | TGTGCCAGCAGCTTGGCCGGGACAGGGGGCTACGAGCAGTACTTC | CASSLAGTGGYEQYF
. | . | TRBJ1-1 | TRBV13 | TGTGCCAGCAGCTCTCTCGCGGTAGGCACTGAAGCTTTCTTT | CASSSLAVGTEAFF
. | . | TRBJ2-6 | TRBV12-5 | TGTGCTAGTGGTTTGGTAGCAGGGGTCCACTCTGGGGCCAACGTCCTGACTTTC | CASGLVAGVHSGANVLTF
. | TRBD2 | TRBJ2-2 | TRBV2 | TGTGCCAGCACGGGGGGATTTAGCACCGGGGAGCTGTTTTTT | CASTGGFSTGELFF
. | . | TRBJ1-2 | TRBV2 | TGTGCCAGCACGGGAGTTAACTATGGCTACACCTTC | CASTGVNYGYTF
. | TRBD1 | TRBJ1-2 | TRBV5-4 | TGTGCCAGCAGCATGGGACAGGGGGCTAGCTATGGCTACACCTTC | CASSMGQGASYGYTF
few | . | TRBJ2-7 | TRBV6-1 | TGTGCCAGCATCAAGGGGGCGGGAATGAGAGAGCAGTACTTC | CASIKGAGMREQYF
. | TRBD2 | TRBJ2-7 | TRBV28 | TGTGCCAGCAGTTTTGTTTGGGCTAGCGGATACGAGCAGTACTTC | CASSFVWASGYEQYF
. | . | TRBJ1-2 | TRBV6-1 | TGTGCCAGCAGTGCAGACAGAGGCTACTATGGCTACACCTTC | CASSADRGYYGYTF
. | . | TRBJ2-3 | TRBV2 | TGTGCCAACAGGGGAGGAGCAGATACGCAGTATTTT | CANRGGADTQYF
. | TRBD1 | TRBJ2-5 | TRBV10-3 | TGTGCCATCAGTGAATCAAGGACAGGGTTCCAAGAGACCCAGTACTTC | CAISESRTGFQETQYF
few | . | TRBJ2-3 | TRBV7-9 | TGTGCCCAGGGGAGCACAGATACGCAGTATTTT | CAQGSTDTQYF
. | . | TRBJ1-5 | TRBV7-8 | TGTGCCAGCAGCCCATCGGGCGGGTCAGGACAGCCCCAGCATTTT | CASSPSGGSGQPQHF
. | . | TRBJ1-5 | TRBV2 | TGTGCCAGCACGGAGAATGGATATAGCAATCAGCCCCAGCATTTT | CASTENGYSNQPQHF
few | . | TRBJ1-1 | TRBV2 | TGTGCCAGCAGGGCGACAGGACGGGTCACTGAAGCTTTCTTT | CASRATGRVTEAFF
once | . | TRBJ1-6 | TRBV5-6 | TGTGCCAGCAGCCCCCTAGACAGCGACAATTCACCCCTCCACTTT | CASSPLDSDNSPLHF
once | TRBD1 | TRBJ2-1 | TRBV25-1 | TGTGCCAGCAGTGAACTAGGGCAGGGGGCCTACAATGAGCAGTTCTTC | CASSELGQGAYNEQFF
. | . | TRBJ2-7 | TRBV12-2 | TGTGCAAGTCGCTTCGGCAGGGGATTGAACTACGAGCAGTACTTC | CASRFGRGLNYEQYF
. | . | TRBJ2-7 | TRBV5-1 | TGCGCCAGCACCCCGACAGATCCCTCCTACGAGCAGTACTTC | CASTPTDPSYEQYF
. | . | TRBJ2-1 | TRBV11-3 | TGTGCCAGCAGCTTAGATCGAGGTGGTGTCAATGAGCAGTTCTTC | CASSLDRGGVNEQFF
. | TRBD2 | TRBJ2-7 | TRBV27 | TGTGCCAGCAGTTTATCAGGGCTAGCGGGGGACGAGCAGTACTTC | CASSLSGLAGDEQYF
once | TRBD1 | TRBJ2-1 | TRBV7-8 | TGTGCCAGCACCTCCTTTGGGACAGACGACTACAATGAGCAGTTCTTC | CASTSFGTDDYNEQFF
. | . | TRBJ1-1 | TRBV7-3 | TGTGCCAGCAGCCCCCGAGGGAAGACTGAAGCTTTCTTT | CASSPRGKTEAFF